The rows below give T cell receptor beta chains drawn from one sample of a study of vaccination effects on CD4 cells after COVID-19. The repertoire was sequenced with immunoSEQ multiplex PCR; TCRdb's copy has only in-frame clones and lacks some. The data show about 72,000 clones, about 81% seen once. No antigens are known for them. Sequencing was performed on CD4+ T cells from PBMCs cultured with HCoV-229E spike peptides, taken after COVID-19 vaccination. Receptors were obtained from a human donor who received a COVID-19 vaccine. Each CDR3 is given with its conserved first and last residue. Fields, in order: CDR3 length, clone size, D gene, V gene, J gene, CDR3 protein, CDR3 DNA. A D gene is named only where the DNA matches it firmly. Part of the rows lack a size; the others show once, few, many or a class for expanded clones.

cdr3_length: 15; clone_size: -; d_call: -; v_call: TRBV5-1; j_call: TRBJ2-5; cdr3_aa: CASSLLGQNQETQYF; cdr3_nt: TGCGCCAGCAGCTTGTTGGGGCAGAACCAAGAGACCCAGTACTTC
cdr3_length: 13; clone_size: few; d_call: -; v_call: TRBV7-9; j_call: TRBJ1-2; cdr3_aa: CASSLAGGQKYTF; cdr3_nt: TGTGCCAGCAGCTTAGCAGGAGGACAGAAGTACACCTTC
cdr3_length: 14; clone_size: -; d_call: TRBD1; v_call: TRBV19; j_call: TRBJ1-2; cdr3_aa: CASSPPTGGYGYTF; cdr3_nt: TGTGCCAGTAGTCCCCCGACAGGGGGCTATGGCTACACCTTC
cdr3_length: 18; clone_size: -; d_call: TRBD1; v_call: TRBV4-2; j_call: TRBJ1-2; cdr3_aa: CASSPSTSGGAGNYGYTF; cdr3_nt: TGTGCCAGCAGCCCTAGCACTTCAGGGGGCGCGGGGAACTATGGCTACACCTTC
cdr3_length: 18; clone_size: -; d_call: TRBD2; v_call: TRBV19; j_call: TRBJ2-1; cdr3_aa: CASSINGLSGGLKYEQFF; cdr3_nt: TGTGCCAGTAGTATAAACGGACTAAGCGGGGGTCTTAAGTATGAGCAGTTCTTC
cdr3_length: 15; clone_size: -; d_call: -; v_call: TRBV7-6; j_call: TRBJ2-2; cdr3_aa: CASNPAAANTGELFF; cdr3_nt: TGTGCCAGCAATCCTGCCGCCGCGAACACCGGGGAGCTGTTTTTT
cdr3_length: 12; clone_size: -; d_call: -; v_call: TRBV18; j_call: TRBJ1-1; cdr3_aa: CASSPGRTEAFF; cdr3_nt: TGTGCCAGCTCCCCCGGACGGACTGAAGCTTTCTTT
cdr3_length: 15; clone_size: -; d_call: -; v_call: TRBV18; j_call: TRBJ1-1; cdr3_aa: CASSGQQEVNTEAFF; cdr3_nt: TGTGCCAGCTCAGGGCAGCAGGAGGTGAACACTGAAGCTTTCTTT
cdr3_length: 11; clone_size: -; d_call: -; v_call: TRBV28; j_call: TRBJ2-3; cdr3_aa: CASRLSDTQYF; cdr3_nt: TGTGCCAGCAGGTTATCAGATACGCAGTATTTT
cdr3_length: 11; clone_size: -; d_call: -; v_call: TRBV3-1/TRBV3-2; j_call: TRBJ1-1; cdr3_aa: CASSQGGPFHF; cdr3_nt: TGTGCCAGCAGCCAAGGTGGCCCCTTCCACTTT
cdr3_length: 18; clone_size: -; d_call: TRBD2; v_call: TRBV19; j_call: TRBJ2-3; cdr3_aa: CASSTASGGPESTDTQYF; cdr3_nt: TGTGCCAGTAGTACTGCTAGCGGGGGGCCCGAAAGCACAGATACGCAGTATTTT
cdr3_length: 14; clone_size: -; d_call: -; v_call: TRBV7-2; j_call: TRBJ2-3; cdr3_aa: CASSLLGRTDTQYF; cdr3_nt: TGTGCCAGCAGCTTACTAGGTAGGACAGATACGCAGTATTTT
cdr3_length: 17; clone_size: few; d_call: -; v_call: TRBV7-9; j_call: TRBJ1-1; cdr3_aa: CASSPRVGAAPNTEAFF; cdr3_nt: TGTGCCAGCAGCCCACGCGTGGGGGCAGCTCCGAACACTGAAGCTTTCTTT
cdr3_length: 13; clone_size: -; d_call: -; v_call: TRBV5-6; j_call: TRBJ1-4; cdr3_aa: CASSRGPGEKLFF; cdr3_nt: TGTGCCAGCAGCCGGGGGCCGGGCGAAAAACTGTTTTTT
cdr3_length: 12; clone_size: -; d_call: -; v_call: TRBV29-1; j_call: TRBJ2-3; cdr3_aa: CSVGRGTDTQYF; cdr3_nt: TGCAGCGTTGGTAGGGGGACAGATACGCAGTATTTT
cdr3_length: 15; clone_size: -; d_call: -; v_call: TRBV6-2/TRBV6-3; j_call: TRBJ2-3; cdr3_aa: CASSRDIPRGDTQYF; cdr3_nt: TGTGCCAGCAGTCGGGACATCCCGCGCGGAGATACGCAGTATTTT
cdr3_length: 13; clone_size: few; d_call: -; v_call: TRBV11-2; j_call: TRBJ1-2; cdr3_aa: CASRKYPNYGYTF; cdr3_nt: TGTGCCAGCAGGAAATACCCTAACTATGGCTACACCTTC
cdr3_length: 15; clone_size: -; d_call: TRBD1; v_call: TRBV6-1; j_call: TRBJ2-1; cdr3_aa: CASSEPGQSYNEQFF; cdr3_nt: TGTGCCAGCAGTGAGCCGGGACAGAGCTACAATGAGCAGTTCTTC
cdr3_length: 18; clone_size: -; d_call: TRBD2; v_call: TRBV5-1; j_call: TRBJ2-2; cdr3_aa: CASSLGRGLAGGSGELFF; cdr3_nt: TGCGCCAGCAGCTTGGGCCGGGGACTAGCGGGGGGATCCGGGGAGCTGTTTTTT
cdr3_length: 17; clone_size: -; d_call: -; v_call: TRBV28; j_call: TRBJ1-1; cdr3_aa: CASSRPGGALRGTEAFF; cdr3_nt: TGTGCCAGCAGCAGGCCGGGGGGGGCTCTAAGGGGCACTGAAGCTTTCTTT
cdr3_length: 14; clone_size: -; d_call: -; v_call: TRBV6-5; j_call: TRBJ2-5; cdr3_aa: CASRAGSSQETQYF; cdr3_nt: TGTGCCAGCAGAGCAGGGAGTAGTCAAGAGACCCAGTACTTC
cdr3_length: 12; clone_size: -; d_call: -; v_call: TRBV5-1; j_call: TRBJ2-3; cdr3_aa: CATGDIADTQYF; cdr3_nt: TGCGCCACCGGAGATATCGCAGATACGCAGTATTTT
cdr3_length: 13; clone_size: -; d_call: -; v_call: TRBV3-1/TRBV3-2; j_call: TRBJ2-2; cdr3_aa: CASSRSDSGELFF; cdr3_nt: TGTGCCAGCAGCCGGTCAGATTCCGGGGAGCTGTTTTTT
cdr3_length: 16; clone_size: -; d_call: -; v_call: TRBV5-6; j_call: TRBJ2-5; cdr3_aa: CASSSPLQGSRETQYF; cdr3_nt: TGTGCCAGCAGCTCCCCACTCCAGGGATCTCGGGAGACCCAGTACTTC
cdr3_length: 15; clone_size: -; d_call: -; v_call: TRBV19; j_call: TRBJ2-5; cdr3_aa: CASSIDFGRGETQYF; cdr3_nt: TGTGCCAGTAGTATAGATTTCGGCAGAGGAGAGACCCAGTACTTC
cdr3_length: 16; clone_size: -; d_call: TRBD1; v_call: TRBV28; j_call: TRBJ1-1; cdr3_aa: CASSLYITSGGTEAFF; cdr3_nt: TGTGCCAGCAGTTTATACATAACCTCAGGGGGCACTGAAGCTTTCTTT
cdr3_length: 14; clone_size: few; d_call: -; v_call: TRBV19; j_call: TRBJ2-3; cdr3_aa: CASSIPQAPHTQYF; cdr3_nt: TGTGCCAGTAGTATCCCCCAGGCGCCCCATACGCAGTATTTT
cdr3_length: 11; clone_size: -; d_call: -; v_call: TRBV14; j_call: TRBJ2-5; cdr3_aa: CASGTSWTQYF; cdr3_nt: TGTGCCAGCGGTACATCTTGGACCCAGTACTTC
cdr3_length: 12; clone_size: few; d_call: -; v_call: TRBV7-3; j_call: TRBJ2-1; cdr3_aa: CASSFSGNEQFF; cdr3_nt: TGTGCCAGCAGCTTCTCCGGCAATGAGCAGTTCTTC
cdr3_length: 16; clone_size: -; d_call: TRBD1; v_call: TRBV10-2; j_call: TRBJ1-1; cdr3_aa: CASSDPPGTGITEAFF; cdr3_nt: TGCGCCAGCAGTGACCCCCCCGGGACAGGGATCACTGAAGCTTTCTTT
cdr3_length: 15; clone_size: once; d_call: TRBD2; v_call: TRBV3-1/TRBV3-2; j_call: TRBJ2-3; cdr3_aa: CASSPGRARTDTQYF; cdr3_nt: TGTGCCAGCAGCCCAGGGAGGGCCCGCACAGATACGCAGTATTTT
cdr3_length: 15; clone_size: -; d_call: -; v_call: TRBV6-4; j_call: TRBJ2-3; cdr3_aa: CASSDSGLGPDTQYF; cdr3_nt: TGTGCCAGCAGTGACTCGGGGTTGGGGCCAGATACGCAGTATTTT
cdr3_length: 15; clone_size: -; d_call: -; v_call: TRBV7-3; j_call: TRBJ2-3; cdr3_aa: CASSLTVLHTDTQYF; cdr3_nt: TGTGCCAGCAGCTTAACCGTATTACACACAGATACGCAGTATTTT